These T cell receptor beta chains were read from a single sample in a study. TCRdb recomputed calls from the 5' RACE reads with MiXCR, one row per CDR3 protein. The table includes 50,000 to 70,000 distinct CDR3 sequences, roughly 20% detected once. Sequenced: tumor-infiltrating Tregs sorted from the breast tumor. Receptors were obtained from a female donor with breast cancer. The CDR3 runs from the conserved cysteine through the conserved F or W. Fields, in order: clone size, V gene, CDR3 protein. For some rows the clone size is stated as once, few or many, or as a class when expanded; others skip it.

abundance: .
v_gene: TRBV5-1
CDR3aa: CASSIFGLTDTQYF

abundance: few
v_gene: TRBV4-1
CDR3aa: CASSQQTEVGGYGYTF

abundance: .
v_gene: TRBV9
CDR3aa: CASSAQMGDGNEQFF

abundance: few
v_gene: TRBV7-6
CDR3aa: CASSFLSGNEQYF

abundance: few
v_gene: TRBV11-1
CDR3aa: CASSLHPPRTQETQYF

abundance: .
v_gene: TRBV9
CDR3aa: CASRKATSARGTQYF

abundance: .
v_gene: TRBV6-1
CDR3aa: CAEGGEYQETQYF

abundance: few
v_gene: TRBV20-1
CDR3aa: CSAKGSDSPTEAFF

abundance: .
v_gene: TRBV3-1
CDR3aa: CASSPGTGTDTQYF

abundance: .
v_gene: TRBV28
CDR3aa: CASSSGSRYEQYF

abundance: few
v_gene: TRBV7-2
CDR3aa: CASSLTSAYEQYF

abundance: few
v_gene: TRBV29-1
CDR3aa: CSVDREPGANVLTF

abundance: many
v_gene: TRBV5-1
CDR3aa: CASSLGGLGGHEQYF

abundance: few
v_gene: TRBV5-1
CDR3aa: CASSPWGSTNEKLFF

abundance: many
v_gene: TRBV6-5
CDR3aa: CASSKLAAGGGTDTQYF

abundance: many
v_gene: TRBV15
CDR3aa: CATSAPSRETSGRALNEQFF

abundance: .
v_gene: TRBV6-2/TRBV6-3
CDR3aa: CASIRQGRKNTEAFF

abundance: .
v_gene: TRBV7-9
CDR3aa: CTSSEDRPGGYTF

abundance: .
v_gene: TRBV6-5
CDR3aa: CASSFDRGNTIYF

abundance: many
v_gene: TRBV5-1
CDR3aa: CASSLGGSRQPQHF

abundance: .
v_gene: TRBV5-1
CDR3aa: CATHSGNTGELFF

abundance: .
v_gene: TRBV7-7
CDR3aa: CASSLGRGGELFF

abundance: .
v_gene: TRBV20-1
CDR3aa: CSAPGLAGGLNTGELFF

abundance: few
v_gene: TRBV20-1
CDR3aa: CSARPPVAGVHEQYF

abundance: many
v_gene: TRBV11-3
CDR3aa: CASSPDGKRPQYF

abundance: .
v_gene: TRBV29-1
CDR3aa: CSVAPQIQAFF

abundance: .
v_gene: TRBV6-2/TRBV6-3
CDR3aa: CASSYPRLATGDYGYTF

abundance: few
v_gene: TRBV28
CDR3aa: CASSFAGRGQPQHF

abundance: .
v_gene: TRBV10-3
CDR3aa: CAISETRDTEAFF

abundance: .
v_gene: TRBV29-1
CDR3aa: CSASVAETSGEEIGELFF

abundance: medium-sized
v_gene: TRBV4-2
CDR3aa: CASSRGGGEDGYTF

abundance: medium-sized
v_gene: TRBV15
CDR3aa: CATSNGKGPRGDEQFF

abundance: many
v_gene: TRBV5-1
CDR3aa: CASSFSAGSYNEQFF

abundance: few
v_gene: TRBV4-1
CDR3aa: CASTTGQANTEAFF

abundance: few
v_gene: TRBV6-1
CDR3aa: CASSGGQGRVNQPQHF

abundance: many
v_gene: TRBV4-1
CDR3aa: CASSQGQGYGYTF

abundance: few
v_gene: TRBV7-2
CDR3aa: CASSSYDRVDGYAF

abundance: few
v_gene: TRBV7-2
CDR3aa: CASSTDSSPSYEQYF

abundance: many
v_gene: TRBV7-3
CDR3aa: CASSLPPDVLFF

abundance: many
v_gene: TRBV6-1
CDR3aa: CASSPETSYGYTF

abundance: many
v_gene: TRBV6-5
CDR3aa: CASSPGYSGNTIYF

abundance: .
v_gene: TRBV29-1
CDR3aa: CSVGGTGKTQYF

abundance: few
v_gene: TRBV7-2
CDR3aa: CASSTQGVVPGELFF

abundance: many
v_gene: TRBV2
CDR3aa: CASSKAIAGVRTGELFF

abundance: many
v_gene: TRBV6-1
CDR3aa: CASSEWYGEKNSPLHF

abundance: many
v_gene: TRBV7-9
CDR3aa: CASSSRGTYEQYF

abundance: many
v_gene: TRBV7-9
CDR3aa: CASSLTARLYEQYF

abundance: many
v_gene: TRBV4-1
CDR3aa: CASSQGGDRGTQYF

abundance: few
v_gene: TRBV4-1
CDR3aa: CASSPGLQNTEAFF

abundance: .
v_gene: TRBV12-2
CDR3aa: CASRARDRGGYTF

abundance: few
v_gene: TRBV5-1
CDR3aa: CASFPGRANTGELFF

abundance: .
v_gene: TRBV5-1
CDR3aa: CASSNRVDGNEQFF

abundance: .
v_gene: TRBV20-1
CDR3aa: CSAGMPEYNERFF